This paragraph covers one T cell receptor (beta chain) sequence. Participants came from fewer than 25 US areas, aged roughly 18 to 95 years. No more than 2 weeks before study entry, exposed participants had met a case of COVID-19. The sample comes from a study of blood T cell repertoires in COVID-19. As for the study in general: The United States, Italy and Spain provided the acute and convalescent COVID-19 samples. In each case, the material was cDNA or gDNA derived from T cells, B-cell-depleted T cells, or PBMCs.

The CDR3 has 15 amino acids. Looked up from germline, CDR1 is SGHKS and CDR2 is YYEKEE (reference sequence). V gave up 5 bases and J gave up 6 bases; unmatched junction bases: 10. The repertoire was sequenced with immunoSEQ multiplex PCR; TCRdb's copy has only in-frame clones and lacks some. The data contain under 250,000 clones, 80% to 90% of them singletons. The rearrangement uses TRBV5-5 and TRBJ1-2; TRBD1 matches 10 bases. This TCR came from a woman aged 35 to 49 who had been exposed to COVID-19. Specimen: PBMCs or T cells enriched from blood (not recorded which). The CDR3 sequence: CASSPGMGQGNGYTF. The CDR3 nucleotides read TGTGCCAGCAGTCCAGGGATGGGACAGGGGAATGGCTACACCTTC.